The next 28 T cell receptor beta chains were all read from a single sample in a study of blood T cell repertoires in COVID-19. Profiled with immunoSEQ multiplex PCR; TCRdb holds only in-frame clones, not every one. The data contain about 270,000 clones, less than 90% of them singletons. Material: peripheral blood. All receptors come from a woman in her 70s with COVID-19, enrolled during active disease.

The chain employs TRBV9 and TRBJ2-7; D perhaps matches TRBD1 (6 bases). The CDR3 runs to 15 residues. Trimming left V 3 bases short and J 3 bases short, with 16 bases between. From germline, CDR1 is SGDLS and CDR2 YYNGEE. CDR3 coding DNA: TGTGCCAGCAGCGCTGACACAGGGCCCTACTACGAGCAGTACTTC. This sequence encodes CASSADTGPYYEQYF.

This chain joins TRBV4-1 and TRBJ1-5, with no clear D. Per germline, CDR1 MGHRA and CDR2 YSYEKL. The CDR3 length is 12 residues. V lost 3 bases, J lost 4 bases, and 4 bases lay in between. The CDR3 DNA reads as TGCGCCAGCAGCCACCCAAATCAGCCCCAGCATTTT. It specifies CASSHPNQPQHF.

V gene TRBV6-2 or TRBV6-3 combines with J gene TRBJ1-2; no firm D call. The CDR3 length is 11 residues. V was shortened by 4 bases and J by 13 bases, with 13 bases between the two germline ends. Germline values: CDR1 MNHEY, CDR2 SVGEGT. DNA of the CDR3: TGTGCCAGCAGTTCCGGCCAGGCTGGCACCTTC. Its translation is CASSSGQAGTF.

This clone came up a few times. For the CDR3, the DNA is TGTGCCAGCAGTCTTCAAAGGGGGGGTTCAACCTACGAGCAGTACTTC. It translates to CASSLQRGGSTYEQYF. V usage is TRBV7-3 and J usage is TRBJ2-7; TRBD2 might be the D (7 bases). The CDR3 totals 16 residues. CDR1 SGHTA and CDR2 FQGTGA come from the germline V gene. Trimming took off 6 bases at V and 2 bases at J, with 20 bases between the two ends.

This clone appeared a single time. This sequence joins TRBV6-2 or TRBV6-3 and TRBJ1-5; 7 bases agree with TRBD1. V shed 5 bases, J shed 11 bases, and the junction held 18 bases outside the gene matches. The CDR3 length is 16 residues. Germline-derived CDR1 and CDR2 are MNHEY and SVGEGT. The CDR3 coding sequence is TGTGCCAGCAGTCGCCGAGGTGGGACAGCCGGAGGGGCCCAGCATTTT. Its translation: CASSRRGGTAGGAQHF.

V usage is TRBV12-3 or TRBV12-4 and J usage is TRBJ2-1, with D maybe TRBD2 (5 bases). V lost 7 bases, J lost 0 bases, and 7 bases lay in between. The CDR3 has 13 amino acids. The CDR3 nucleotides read TGTGCCAGCATGGACTTCTCCTACAATGAGCAGTTCTTC. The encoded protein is CASMDFSYNEQFF.

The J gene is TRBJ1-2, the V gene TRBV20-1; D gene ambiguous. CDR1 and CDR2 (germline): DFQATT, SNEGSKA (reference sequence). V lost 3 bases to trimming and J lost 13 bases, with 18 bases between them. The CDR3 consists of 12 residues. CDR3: CSASTPEELGTF. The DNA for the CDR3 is TGCAGTGCTAGTACCCCCGAAGAGCTCGGCACCTTC.

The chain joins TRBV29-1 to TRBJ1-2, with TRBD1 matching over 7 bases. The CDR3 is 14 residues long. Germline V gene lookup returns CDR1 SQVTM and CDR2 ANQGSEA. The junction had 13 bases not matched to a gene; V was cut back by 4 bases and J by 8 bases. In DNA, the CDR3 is TGCAGCGTTGGACAAGCCAAAGGGGGCCAAGGCTACACCTTC. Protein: CSVGQAKGGQGYTF.

The CDR3 coding sequence is TGTGCCAGCAGCCCCGCCTACGAGCAGTACTTC. As protein: CASSPAYEQYF. The chain joins TRBV6-2 or TRBV6-3 to TRBJ2-7; no definite D call. There are 11 residues in the CDR3. CDR1 MNHEY and CDR2 SVGEGT come from the germline V gene. With 6 bases removed from V and 2 bases from J, the gap between germline ends came to 5 bases.

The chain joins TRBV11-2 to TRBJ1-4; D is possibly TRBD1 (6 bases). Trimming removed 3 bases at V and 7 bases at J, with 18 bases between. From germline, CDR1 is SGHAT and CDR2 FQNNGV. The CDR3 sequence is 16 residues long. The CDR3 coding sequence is TGTGCCAGCAGCTTTTATGGAGGGGGGGTAACTGAAAAACTGTTTTTT. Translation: CASSFYGGGVTEKLFF.

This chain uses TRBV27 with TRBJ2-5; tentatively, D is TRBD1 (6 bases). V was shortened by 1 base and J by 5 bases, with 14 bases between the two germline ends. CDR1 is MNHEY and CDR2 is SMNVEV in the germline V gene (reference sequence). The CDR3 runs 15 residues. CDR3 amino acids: CASSLFRGVGETQYF. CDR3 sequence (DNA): TGTGCCAGCAGTTTATTCAGGGGCGTGGGTGAGACCCAGTACTTC.

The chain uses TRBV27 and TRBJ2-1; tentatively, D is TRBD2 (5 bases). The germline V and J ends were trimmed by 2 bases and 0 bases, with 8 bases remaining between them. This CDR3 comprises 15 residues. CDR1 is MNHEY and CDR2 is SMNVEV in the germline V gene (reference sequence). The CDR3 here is CASSLGETSYNEQFF. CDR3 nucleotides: TGTGCCAGCAGTTTAGGGGAGACCTCCTACAATGAGCAGTTCTTC.

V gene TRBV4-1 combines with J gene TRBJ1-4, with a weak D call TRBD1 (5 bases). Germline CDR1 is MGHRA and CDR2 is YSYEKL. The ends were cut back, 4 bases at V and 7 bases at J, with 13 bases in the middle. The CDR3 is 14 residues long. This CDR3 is CASSLGGVGEKLFF. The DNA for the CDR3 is TGCGCCAGCAGCCTGGGAGGGGTAGGTGAAAAACTGTTTTTT.

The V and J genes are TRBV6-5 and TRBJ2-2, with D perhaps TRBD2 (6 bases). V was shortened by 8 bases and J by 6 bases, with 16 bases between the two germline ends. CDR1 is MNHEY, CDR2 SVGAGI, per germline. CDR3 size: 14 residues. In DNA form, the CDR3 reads TGTGCCAGCGGGAGCGGGTCTTCGGCCGGGGAGCTGTTTTTT. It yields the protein CASGSGSSAGELFF.

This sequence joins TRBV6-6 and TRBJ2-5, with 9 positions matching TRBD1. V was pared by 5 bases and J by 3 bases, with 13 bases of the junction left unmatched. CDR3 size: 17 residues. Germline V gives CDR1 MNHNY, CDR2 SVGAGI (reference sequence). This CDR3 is CASSRFQGTGSKETQYF. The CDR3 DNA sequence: TGTGCCAGCAGTCGGTTCCAAGGGACAGGGAGTAAAGAGACCCAGTACTTC.

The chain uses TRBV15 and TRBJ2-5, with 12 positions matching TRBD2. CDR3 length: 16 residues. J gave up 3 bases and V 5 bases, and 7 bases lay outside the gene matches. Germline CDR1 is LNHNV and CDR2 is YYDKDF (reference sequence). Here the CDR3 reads CATSLGLAGGEETQYF. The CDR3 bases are TGTGCCACCAGCCTGGGCCTAGCGGGGGGGGAAGAGACCCAGTACTTC.

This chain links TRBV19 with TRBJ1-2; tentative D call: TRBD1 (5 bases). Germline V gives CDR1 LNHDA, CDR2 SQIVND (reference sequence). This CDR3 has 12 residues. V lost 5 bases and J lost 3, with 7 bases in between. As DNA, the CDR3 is TGTGCCAGTAGTCGACAGTACTATGGCTACACCTTC. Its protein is CASSRQYYGYTF.

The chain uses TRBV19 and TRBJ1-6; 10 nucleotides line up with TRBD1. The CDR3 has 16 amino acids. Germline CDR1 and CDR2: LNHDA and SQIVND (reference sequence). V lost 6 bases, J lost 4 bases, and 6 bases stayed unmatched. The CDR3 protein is CASSTDRGGYNSPLHF. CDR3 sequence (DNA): TGTGCCAGTAGCACGGACAGGGGGGGGTATAATTCACCCCTCCACTTT. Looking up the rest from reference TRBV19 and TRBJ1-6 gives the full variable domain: DGGITQSPKYLFRKEGQNVTLSCEQNLNHDAMYWYRQDPGQGLRLIYYSQIVNDFQKGDIAEGYSVSREKKESFPLTVTSAQKNPTAFYLCASSTDRGGYNSPLHFGNGTRLTVT.

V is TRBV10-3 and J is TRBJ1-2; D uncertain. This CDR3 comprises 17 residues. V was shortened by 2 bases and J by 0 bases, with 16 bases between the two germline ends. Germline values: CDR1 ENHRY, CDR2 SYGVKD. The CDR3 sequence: CAISEAAGGPANYGYTF. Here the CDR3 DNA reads TGTGCCATCAGTGAGGCCGCAGGAGGCCCAGCTAACTATGGCTACACCTTC.

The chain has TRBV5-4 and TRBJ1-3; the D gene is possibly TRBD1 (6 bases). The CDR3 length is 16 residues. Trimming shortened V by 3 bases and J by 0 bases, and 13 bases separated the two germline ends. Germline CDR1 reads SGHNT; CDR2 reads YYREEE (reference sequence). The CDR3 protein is CASSSTTGSSGNTIYF. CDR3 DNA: TGTGCCAGCAGCTCTACTACAGGGAGCTCTGGAAACACCATATATTTT.

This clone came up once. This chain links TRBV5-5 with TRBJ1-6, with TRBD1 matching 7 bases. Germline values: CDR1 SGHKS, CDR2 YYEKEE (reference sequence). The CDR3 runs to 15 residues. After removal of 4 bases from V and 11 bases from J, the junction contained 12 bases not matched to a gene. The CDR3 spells CASSRTGAEGAPLHF. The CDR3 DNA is TGTGCCAGCAGCCGGACAGGCGCCGAGGGTGCACCCCTCCACTTT.

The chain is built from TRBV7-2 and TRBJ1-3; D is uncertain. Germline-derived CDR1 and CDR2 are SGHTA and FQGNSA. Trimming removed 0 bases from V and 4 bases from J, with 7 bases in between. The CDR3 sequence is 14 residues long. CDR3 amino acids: CASSLAAGGNTIYF. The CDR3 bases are TGTGCCAGCAGCTTAGCTGCGGGGGGAAACACCATATATTTT.

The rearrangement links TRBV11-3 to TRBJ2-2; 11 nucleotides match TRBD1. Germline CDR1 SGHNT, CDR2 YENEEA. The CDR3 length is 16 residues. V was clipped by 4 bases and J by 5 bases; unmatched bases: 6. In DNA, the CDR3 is TGTGCCAGCAGCTCGACGGACAGGGGGCGGACCGGGGAGCTGTTTTTT. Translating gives CASSSTDRGRTGELFF.

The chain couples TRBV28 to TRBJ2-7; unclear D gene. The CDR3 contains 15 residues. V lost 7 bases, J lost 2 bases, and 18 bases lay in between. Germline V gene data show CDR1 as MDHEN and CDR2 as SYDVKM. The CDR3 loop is CASTPPGSLTYEQYF. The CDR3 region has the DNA TGTGCCAGCACCCCTCCCGGGTCCCTAACCTACGAGCAGTACTTC.

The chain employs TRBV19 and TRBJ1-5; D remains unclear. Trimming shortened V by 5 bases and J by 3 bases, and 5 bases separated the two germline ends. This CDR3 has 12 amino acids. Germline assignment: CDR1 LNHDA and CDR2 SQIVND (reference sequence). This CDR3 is CASSLPNQPQHF. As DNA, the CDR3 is TGTGCCAGTAGTCTACCCAATCAGCCCCAGCATTTT.

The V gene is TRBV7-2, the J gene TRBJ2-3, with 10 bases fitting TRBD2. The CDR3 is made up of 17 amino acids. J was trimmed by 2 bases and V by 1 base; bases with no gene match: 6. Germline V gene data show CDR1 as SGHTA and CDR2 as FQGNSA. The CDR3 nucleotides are TGTGCCAGCAGCTTAGAGGTACTAGCGGGGAACACAGATACGCAGTATTTT. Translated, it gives CASSLEVLAGNTDTQYF.

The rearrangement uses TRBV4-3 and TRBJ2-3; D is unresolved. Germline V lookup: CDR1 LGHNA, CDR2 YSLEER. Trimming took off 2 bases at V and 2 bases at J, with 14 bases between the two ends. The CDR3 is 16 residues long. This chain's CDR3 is CASSQIVASPTDTQYF. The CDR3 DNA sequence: TGCGCCAGCAGCCAAATCGTCGCGTCCCCCACAGATACGCAGTATTTT.

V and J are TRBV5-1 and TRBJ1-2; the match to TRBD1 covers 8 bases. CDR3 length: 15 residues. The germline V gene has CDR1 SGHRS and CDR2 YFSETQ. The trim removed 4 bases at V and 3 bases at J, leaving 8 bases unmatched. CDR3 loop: CASSSLMTGDYGYTF. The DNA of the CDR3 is TGCGCCAGCAGCAGCTTAATGACAGGGGACTATGGCTACACCTTC.